This T cell receptor (beta chain) stems from a study of blood T cell repertoires in COVID-19. Turning to the study itself: The United States, Italy and Spain supplied acute and convalescent COVID-19 samples.

Trimming left V 7 bases short and J 9 bases short, with 15 bases between. The germline gives CDR1 LNHDA, CDR2 SQIVND (reference sequence). The CDR3 is made up of 12 amino acids. This clone came up once. How the authors handled the data: For nucleated cells, counts were estimated from reference gene primer amplification. Data came from immunoSEQ multiplex PCR; TCRdb stores just in-frame clones and leaves some out. V, J and clone size reflect that table, while D and trimming were determined from the DNA. The table lists over 250,000 clones, 80% to 90% of them singletons. The chain uses TRBV19 and TRBJ1-2; D is unresolved. The receptor comes from an older woman with acute or convalescent COVID-19. Sequenced sample: peripheral blood. The CDR3 loop is CASTTGHSSYTF. Here the CDR3 DNA reads TGTGCCAGTACCACTGGTCATTCGAGCTACACCTTC.